A single sample is the source of the 17 T cell receptor beta chains below, sequenced in a study of spatial heterogeneity in lung cancer. Study results and caveats: For expanded intratumoral alpha and beta TCRs, counts tracked tumor mutation counts.

Their recognized antigens are unknown. Each CDR3 protein is one row after TCRdb ran MiXCR on the 5' RACE reads. The table lists some 11,000 distinct CDR3 sequences, about 5% of them singletons. As to time point: sample taken at primary tumor resection. The sequencing used lung tumor tissue, collected at surgery. Receptors originate from a male donor with early-stage non-small cell lung cancer.

This clonotype has a count of ten or more. A library made for alpha chains picked up this beta chain off target, so its size means little. J is TRBJ1-1 and V is TRBV7-2; D gene ambiguous. The CDR3 length is 15 residues. The V gene lost 2 bases and the J gene lost 2 bases, with 12 bases spanning the gap. Germline CDR1 reads SGHTA; CDR2 reads FQGNSA. The DNA of the CDR3 is TGTGCCAGCAGCTTAACGAGGAACCCTAACACTGAAGCTTTCTTT. Amino acid sequence: CASSLTRNPNTEAFF.

Details on this clonotype: Since it is a stray read in a library aimed at alpha chains, this beta chain has a size that is not meaningful. The chain recombines TRBV7-2 with TRBJ2-2; the D gene is possibly TRBD1 (6 bases). V was trimmed by 2 bases and J by 1 base, leaving 11 bases between them. Germline CDR1 reads SGHTA; CDR2 reads FQGNSA. The CDR3 spans 16 residues. Here the CDR3 reads CASSLKPDRNTGELFF. The CDR3 region has the DNA TGTGCCAGCAGCTTAAAACCGGACAGGAACACCGGGGAGCTGTTTTTT.

In this sample, this clonotype turned up many times. Since it is a stray read in a library aimed at alpha chains, this beta chain has a size that is not meaningful. The chain carries TRBV5-1 and TRBJ2-5, with D uncertain. The CDR3 is made up of 13 amino acids. Trimming shortened V by 0 bases and J by 4 bases, and 7 bases separated the two germline ends. The V gene's germline CDR1 is SGHRS and CDR2 YFSETQ. The CDR3 sequence: CASSLERGETQYF. In nucleotides, the CDR3 is TGCGCCAGCAGCTTGGAACGCGGAGAGACCCAGTACTTC.

There are many counts of this clonotype. This beta chain appears as a stray read in a library generated for alpha chains; its size is not informative. This chain uses TRBV2 with TRBJ1-2; perhaps TRBD1 as D (5 bases). CDR1 SNHLY and CDR2 FYNNEI come from the germline V gene. The CDR3 extends over 13 amino acids. The V end lost 3 bases, the J end lost 3 bases, and 8 bases lay between the germline ends. The CDR3, as DNA: TGTGCCAGCAGTGAGAGGGGCTACTATGGCTACACCTTC. Translation: CASSERGYYGYTF.

This clonotype was seen many times. This beta chain is a stray read from a library made for alpha chains; its abundance is not meaningful. The CDR3 DNA reads TGTGCCAGCAGCGTAGGAAGGGGACCCCTCTACGAGCAGTACTTC. This encodes CASSVGRGPLYEQYF. The chain employs TRBV9 and TRBJ2-7; either TRBD1 or TRBD2 may fit D (5 bases each). The V gene's germline CDR1 is SGDLS and CDR2 YYNGEE. The CDR3 length is 15 residues. Deletions cut 0 bases from V and 3 bases from J, with 13 bases between.

In its sample, this clonotype was seen many times. This beta chain is a stray read from a library made for alpha chains; its abundance is not meaningful. The chain uses TRBV12-3 or TRBV12-4 and TRBJ2-7; possible D gene TRBD2, 6 bases. The CDR3 has 17 amino acids. V lost 3 bases to trimming and J lost 6 bases, with 24 bases between them. The CDR3 bases are TGTGCCAGCAGTTTGTTACAGACCGGGACTGGGAACGGCGAGCAGTACTTC. Its translation: CASSLLQTGTGNGEQYF.

This clonotype appeared a few times. This beta chain is an off-target read within a library intended for alpha chains, so its frequency means little. The rearrangement links TRBV5-6 to TRBJ1-5; D gene ambiguous. Germline V gene data show CDR1 as SGHDT and CDR2 as YYEEEE. This CDR3 has 12 residues. V was shortened by 1 base and J by 3 bases, with 2 bases between the two germline ends. For the CDR3, the DNA is TGTGCCAGCAGCTTGATCAATCAGCCCCAGCATTTT. This codes for CASSLINQPQHF.

This clonotype is termed medium-sized. This beta chain turned up in a library designed for alpha chains; as an off-target read, its abundance says little. This chain links TRBV4-1 with TRBJ1-5, with D possibly TRBD1 on 5 matching bases. Trimming took off 1 base at V and 7 bases at J, with 11 bases between the two ends. The CDR3 runs to 14 residues. The germline gives CDR1 MGHRA, CDR2 YSYEKL. The CDR3 is CASSQATQEQPQHF. The CDR3 nucleotides are TGCGCCAGCAGCCAAGCGACACAGGAGCAGCCCCAGCATTTT.

This clonotype has a count of ten or more. Within a library made for alpha chains, this beta chain is off target, and its count is uninformative. The rearrangement joins TRBV7-6 to TRBJ2-5, with D possibly matching TRBD2 (6 bases). V was pared by 1 base and J by 6 bases, with 12 bases between. The germline gives CDR1 SGHVS, CDR2 FNYEAQ. The CDR3 covers 14 residues. The CDR3 loop is CASSLEASEKTQYF. DNA for the CDR3: TGTGCCAGCAGCTTAGAGGCTAGCGAGAAGACCCAGTACTTC.

In its sample, this clonotype was seen many times. Being off target in a library aimed at alpha chains, this beta chain has a size of little meaning. The rearrangement links TRBV2 to TRBJ1-5; D gene unclear. The length of the CDR3 is 13 residues. V was shortened by 4 bases and J by 4 bases, with 8 bases between the two germline ends. Germline CDR1 reads SNHLY; CDR2 reads FYNNEI. The CDR3 bases are TGTGCCAGCAGTGGGGAACAGAATCAGCCCCAGCATTTT. This sequence encodes CASSGEQNQPQHF.

The table lists this clonotype with many counts. This beta chain was picked up by a library intended for alpha chains and is off target, so its count carries little meaning. This rearrangement joins TRBV20-1 to TRBJ2-3; D gene unclear. From germline, CDR1 is DFQATT and CDR2 SNEGSKA (reference sequence). V dropped 8 bases and J dropped 1 base, with 10 bases sitting between them. This CDR3 contains 12 residues. Here the CDR3 DNA reads TGCAGTTCTCACCCTGGCACAGATACGCAGTATTTT. Its translation is CSSHPGTDTQYF.

This clonotype showed up just a few times. This beta chain slipped into a library made for alpha chains as a stray read, so its size is not meaningful. V usage is TRBV3-1 and J usage is TRBJ2-7, with a possible D match to TRBD2 (6 bases). The ends were cut back, 6 bases at V and 3 bases at J, with 18 bases in the middle. This CDR3 is built from 15 residues. Germline CDR1 LGHDT, CDR2 YNNKEL (reference sequence). The CDR3: CASSPGLPLFYEQYF. The CDR3 DNA reads TGTGCCAGCAGTCCGGGACTCCCACTCTTCTACGAGCAGTACTTC.

This clonotype has ten or more counts. This beta chain lies outside the target of a library built for alpha chains; its clone size means little. The chain couples TRBV10-1 to TRBJ2-7; no firm D call. The CDR3 runs to 11 residues. Trimming removed 4 bases from V and 3 bases from J, with 4 bases in between. In germline, CDR1 is WNHNN, CDR2 SYGVQD (reference sequence). DNA of the CDR3: TGCGCCAGCAGTGGAGGCTACGAGCAGTACTTC. It yields the protein CASSGGYEQYF.

There are a few counts of this clonotype. This beta chain was picked up by a library intended for alpha chains and is off target, so its count carries little meaning. The chain couples TRBV7-2 to TRBJ2-1, with 8 positions matching TRBD2. CDR3 length: 14 residues. Per germline, CDR1 SGHTA and CDR2 FQGNSA. V was pared by 7 bases and J by 11 bases, with 13 bases of the junction left unmatched. Here the CDR3 reads CASTPTPSGSKQFF. DNA of the CDR3: TGTGCCAGCACCCCCACCCCCAGCGGGAGTAAGCAGTTCTTC.

This clonotype is deemed medium-sized. This beta chain is an unintended read in a library built for alpha chains; its size means little. The J gene is TRBJ1-4, the V gene TRBV19, with a tentative D call TRBD1 (5 bases). Trimming left V 6 bases short and J 4 bases short, with 15 bases between. Looked up from germline, CDR1 is LNHDA and CDR2 is SQIVND (reference sequence). This CDR3 has 15 residues. CDR3 DNA sequence: TGTGCCAGTAGGACTACCGGGACCAATAATGAAAAACTGTTTTTT. Translation: CASRTTGTNNEKLFF.

This clonotype is medium-sized (0.01 to 0.1%) in the sample. This beta chain is a stray sequence in a library constructed for alpha chains; its clone size is not meaningful. The chain couples TRBV6-2 or TRBV6-3 to TRBJ2-2; TRBD2 matches 7 bases. The J segment lost 6 bases and the V segment lost 5 bases, leaving 6 bases of the junction unmatched. Germline V lookup: CDR1 MNHEY, CDR2 SVGEGT. CDR3 size: 14 residues. CDR3 amino acids: CASSILARPGELFF. The CDR3, as DNA: TGTGCCAGCAGTATACTAGCGCGACCCGGGGAGCTGTTTTTT.

In this sample, this clonotype turned up many times. As an off-target read in a library built for alpha chains, this beta chain has a frequency of little significance. CDR3 in amino acids: CASSLKVPGVVGYEQYF. CDR3 coding DNA: TGTGCCAGCAGCTTAAAAGTCCCCGGGGTCGTAGGCTACGAGCAGTACTTC. The chain couples TRBV7-2 to TRBJ2-7; a possible D gene is TRBD2 (5 bases). Trimming pared 2 bases from V and 3 bases from J, leaving 20 bases between. Germline V gives CDR1 SGHTA, CDR2 FQGNSA. The CDR3 has 17 amino acids.